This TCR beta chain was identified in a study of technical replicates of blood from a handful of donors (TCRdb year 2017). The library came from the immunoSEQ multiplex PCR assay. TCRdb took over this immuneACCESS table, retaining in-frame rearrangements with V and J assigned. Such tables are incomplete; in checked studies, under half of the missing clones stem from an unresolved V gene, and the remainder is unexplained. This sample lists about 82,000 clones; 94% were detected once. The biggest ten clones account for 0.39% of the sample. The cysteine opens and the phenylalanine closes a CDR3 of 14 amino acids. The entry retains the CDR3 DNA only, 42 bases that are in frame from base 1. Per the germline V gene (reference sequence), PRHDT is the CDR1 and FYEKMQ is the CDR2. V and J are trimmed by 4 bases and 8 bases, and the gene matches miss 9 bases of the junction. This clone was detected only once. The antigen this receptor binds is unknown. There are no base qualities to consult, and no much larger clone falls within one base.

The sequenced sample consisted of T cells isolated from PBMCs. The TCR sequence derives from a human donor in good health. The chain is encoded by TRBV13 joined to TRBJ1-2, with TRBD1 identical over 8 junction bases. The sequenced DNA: TGTGCCAGCAGCTCACAGGGGGTTAACGAAGGCTACACCTTC. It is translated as CASSSQGVNEGYTF.